The 8 T cell receptor beta chains below were found in one sample sequenced in a study of neurological immune-mediated disorders (dated by TCRdb to between 2017 and 2020). The library was produced with 5' RACE. The listed sequencing device is Illumina HiSeq 2500. Through fastp at Q25 and MiXCR, TCRdb rebuilt clones from the public reads, retaining in-frame beta chains. Every entry covers one CDR3 protein and lists the most common genes and DNA from its rows. The sample table holds tens of thousands of distinct CDR3 sequences, of which under 13% were seen once. Clones ranked in the top ten supply around 2% of the sample. Sequenced material: PBMCs. Receptor source: a man aged 35 to 55 in good health.

This clonotype was observed at least ten times. The chain recombines TRBV7-9 with TRBJ1-5, with D unresolved. The V end lost 4 bases, the J end lost 2 bases, and 9 bases lay between the germline ends. Germline V lookup: CDR1 SEHNR, CDR2 FQNEAQ (reference sequence). The CDR3 consists of 14 residues. CDR3 in DNA: TGTGCCAGCAGCTCCCTCGGGGGCAATCAGCCCCAGCATTTT. Encoded protein: CASSSLGGNQPQHF.

This clonotype was observed at least ten times. The rearrangement links TRBV10-3 to TRBJ2-2; D uncertain. Germline assignment: CDR1 ENHRY and CDR2 SYGVKD. Trimming removed 8 bases from V and 4 bases from J, with 8 bases in between. The CDR3 has 12 amino acids. The DNA for the CDR3 is TGTGCCATCGAGTCAAGCACCGGGGAGCTGTTTTTT. As protein: CAIESSTGELFF.

This rearrangement joins TRBV7-6 to TRBJ1-3; D gene ambiguous. The germline CDR1 and CDR2 sequences are SGHVS and FNYEAQ. The CDR3 runs to 13 residues. The V gene lost 5 bases and the J gene lost 2 bases, with 7 bases spanning the gap. The CDR3 spells CASSPRPGNTIYF. The CDR3 bases are TGTGCCAGCAGCCCACGACCTGGAAACACCATATATTTT.

This clonotype showed up many times. In nucleotides, the CDR3 is TGTGCCAGCAGCGTAGGCCAGGCCACCACAGATACGCAGTATTTT. Its translation: CASSVGQATTDTQYF. The V call is TRBV9, the J call TRBJ2-3; D remains ambiguous. The germline V gene encodes CDR1 SGDLS and CDR2 YYNGEE. The CDR3 loop spans 15 amino acids. Trimming took 0 bases from V and 2 from J, leaving 10 bases between them. Full variable domain (outside the CDR3, taken from reference TRBV9 and TRBJ2-3): DSGVTQTPKHLITATGQRVTLRCSPRSGDLSVYWYQQSLDQGLQFLIQYYNGEERAKGNILERFSAQQFPDLHSELNLSSLELGDSALYFCASSVGQATTDTQYFGPGTRLTVL.

This clonotype was detected many times. CDR3 sequence: CASRPSSGSSYEQYF. Written as DNA, the CDR3 is TGCGCCAGCAGGCCCTCTAGCGGGTCCTCCTACGAGCAGTACTTC. The genes are TRBV5-1 and TRBJ2-7; 8 bases align to TRBD2. CDR3 length: 15 residues. J gave up 0 bases and V 5 bases, and 7 bases lay outside the gene matches. Per germline, CDR1 SGHRS and CDR2 YFSETQ.

This clonotype occurred a few times. The chain couples TRBV6-1 to TRBJ2-5; 8 bases fit TRBD1. V dropped 2 bases and J dropped 12; count of bases not matched to a gene: 8. This CDR3 region has 13 residues. Germline V gene sequence: CDR1 MNHNS, CDR2 SASEGT. The CDR3 spells CASSETRTGIKYF. CDR3 nucleotide sequence: TGTGCCAGCAGTGAAACCCGGACAGGGATCAAGTACTTC.

The table lists this clonotype with many counts. In nucleotides, the CDR3 is TGCAGCGTAAAAGACAGGGGGGTTCTGACCGACGAGCAGTACTTC. This gives the protein CSVKDRGVLTDEQYF. The chain couples TRBV29-1 to TRBJ2-7; TRBD1 matches 9 bases. The germline gives CDR1 SQVTM, CDR2 ANQGSEA. There are 15 residues in the CDR3. J gave up 5 bases and V 6 bases, and 14 bases lay outside the gene matches.

This clonotype was counted many times. The chain couples TRBV3-1 to TRBJ2-1; 7 bases are a match to TRBD2. Germline loops: CDR1 LGHDT, CDR2 YNNKEL (reference sequence). The CDR3 loop spans 19 amino acids. J was trimmed by 1 base and V by 0 bases; bases with no gene match: 12. The DNA of the CDR3 is TGTGCCAGCAGCCAAGATTTGGGGTCGTGGCGGGAGTCCTACAATGAGCAGTTCTTC. This encodes CASSQDLGSWRESYNEQFF.